Presented here are 11 T cell receptor beta chains from one specimen sequenced in a study of long-term antiretroviral therapy in people with HIV. The immunoSEQ assay was v3.0, run at survey level. TCRdb keeps only in-frame clones here, not all; method: immunoSEQ multiplex PCR. The data show tens of thousands of clones, around 87% seen once. Sample: unsorted PBMCs, taken around 2.6 years after starting antiretroviral therapy. The receptors stem from a man aged 40-55 years with HIV.

J is TRBJ1-2 and V is TRBV2; 7 bases map to TRBD1. Looked up from germline, CDR1 is SNHLY and CDR2 is FYNNEI. J gave up 4 bases and V 2 bases, and 1 base lay outside the gene matches. The CDR3 extends over 13 amino acids. DNA of the CDR3: TGTGCCAGCAGTGAAACAGGGGCCTATGGCTACACCTTC. Translated, it gives CASSETGAYGYTF. Full variable domain (outside the CDR3, taken from reference TRBV2 and TRBJ1-2): EPEVTQTPSHQVTQMGQEVILRCVPISNHLYFYWYRQILGQKVEFLVSFYNNEISEKSEIFDDQFSVERPDGSNFTLKIRSTKLEDSAMYFCASSETGAYGYTFGSGTRLTVV.

In its sample, this clone was seen a few times. This chain links TRBV6-5 with TRBJ2-7; D gene ambiguous. Germline assignment: CDR1 MNHEY and CDR2 SVGAGI. CDR3 length: 14 amino acids. V was shortened by 6 bases and J by 5 bases, with 17 bases between the two germline ends. CDR3 residues: CASRDGSFEDEQYF. The CDR3 nucleotides read TGTGCCAGCAGAGATGGCAGTTTCGAGGACGAGCAGTACTTC.

This clone has a single count. This CDR3 is also generated by other DNA sequences in the sample. The chain uses TRBV13 and TRBJ2-7; 8 bases line up with TRBD1. Trimming removed 5 bases from V and 4 bases from J; junction bases left unmatched: 10. The CDR3 runs 15 residues. CDR1 and CDR2 (germline): PRHDT, FYEKMQ (reference sequence). The CDR3 here is CASSPPGTGLYEQYF. CDR3 DNA sequence: TGTGCCAGCAGCCCCCCCGGGACAGGATTGTACGAGCAGTACTTC.

This chain links TRBV7-2 with TRBJ2-3; 10 bases map to TRBD2. Germline V lookup: CDR1 SGHTA, CDR2 FQGNSA. J lost 2 bases, V lost 5 bases, and 7 bases had no gene match. This CDR3 spans 16 amino acids. The CDR3 loop reads CASSARLAGITDTQYF. DNA for the CDR3: TGTGCCAGCAGCGCCCGACTAGCGGGCATCACAGATACGCAGTATTTT.

This clone is a singleton in its sample. The chain joins TRBV5-6 to TRBJ2-2; D is undetermined. Trimming removed 2 bases at V and 1 base at J, with 12 bases between. Germline CDR1 is SGHDT and CDR2 is YYEEEE. The CDR3 is 16 residues long. The chain's CDR3 is CASSLWVFGNTGELFF. CDR3 DNA sequence: TGTGCCAGCAGCTTATGGGTTTTCGGGAACACCGGGGAGCTGTTTTTT.

The V gene is TRBV28, the J gene TRBJ1-1; D not resolved. Trimming took 7 bases from V and 3 from J, leaving 18 bases between them. The CDR3 consists of 15 residues. Germline V CDR1 and CDR2: MDHEN, SYDVKM. The CDR3 here is CASILWGARDTEAFF. As DNA, the CDR3 is TGTGCCAGCATTCTATGGGGTGCCCGGGACACTGAAGCTTTCTTT.

The V call is TRBV9, the J call TRBJ1-2; unclear D gene. The V end was cut by 0 bases, the J end by 6 bases, with 12 bases between. The CDR3 is made up of 14 amino acids. The germline gives CDR1 SGDLS, CDR2 YYNGEE. As DNA, the CDR3 is TGTGCCAGCAGCGTAGACTGGGGTGGGGATGGCTACACCTTC. Encoded protein: CASSVDWGGDGYTF.

The V and J genes are TRBV28 and TRBJ1-1; weak D call: TRBD1 (5 bases). The CDR3 has 14 amino acids. V shed 5 bases and J shed 0 bases, with 10 bases lying between them. Germline-derived CDR1 and CDR2 are MDHEN and SYDVKM. The CDR3 coding sequence is TGTGCCAGCAGTCCCGACAGAATGAACACTGAAGCTTTCTTT. It encodes CASSPDRMNTEAFF.

This clone was counted once. V and J are TRBV25-1 and TRBJ2-1, with 10 bases fitting TRBD2. This CDR3 has 14 amino acids. Trimming cost V 6 bases and J 5 bases; bases outside gene matches: 4. CDR1 and CDR2 from the germline V gene are MGHDK and SYGVNS. The CDR3 nucleotides are TGTGCCAGCAGGGCTACTAGCGGGAACAATGAGCAGTTCTTC. Amino acid sequence: CASRATSGNNEQFF.

The V and J genes are TRBV4-3 and TRBJ2-2; no reliable D call. Trimming removed 1 base at V and 0 bases at J, with 9 bases between. The V gene's germline CDR1 is LGHNA and CDR2 YSLEER. The CDR3 length is 16 residues. DNA for the CDR3: TGCGCCAGCAGCCAAGGAGTTCAAACGAACACCGGGGAGCTGTTTTTT. As protein: CASSQGVQTNTGELFF.

This chain connects TRBV30 to TRBJ2-1; D possibly uses TRBD1 or TRBD2 (5 bases each). The CDR3 extends over 12 amino acids. Germline V gene sequence: CDR1 GTSNPN, CDR2 SVGIG (reference sequence). Trimming left V 2 bases short and J 10 bases short, with 12 bases between. Here the CDR3 reads CAWSYGGWEQFF. The CDR3, as DNA: TGTGCCTGGAGTTATGGGGGATGGGAGCAGTTCTTC.